Reported below is one T cell receptor beta chain. Its antigen is currently unknown. From blood, about 250-500 ng of genomic DNA served as TRB template. These data come from a study of T and B cells in COVID-19 patients. Background on the study: Comorbidities linked to unfavorable COVID-19 outcome were present in about 90% of the roughly 20 active-infection patients. Whole-study findings and limits: In COVID-19 patients, T cell receptor beta variable and joining gene use was reportedly strongly skewed. Early severe-case samples and blood from mildly ill patients during symptoms were in short supply.

Multiplex PCR with BIOMED2 TRB-A/B primer pools amplified TRB rearrangements. Each CDR3 protein gets one entry after TCRdb re-called the multiplex PCR reads with MiXCR. The sample contains roughly 9,600 distinct CDR3 sequences, approximately 40% of which appear only once. CDR1 and CDR2 (germline): LNHDA, SQIVND (reference sequence). This CDR3 comprises 13 residues. V was clipped by 0 bases and J by 8 bases, with 8 bases between them. The J gene is TRBJ1-5, the V gene TRBV19; possibly TRBD1 for D (6 bases). Specimen: blood. This TCR was sampled from a human donor with active COVID-19. The chain's CDR3 is CASSIDEGEPQHF. In nucleotides, the CDR3 is TGTGCCAGTAGTATAGACGAGGGGGAGCCCCAGCATTTT.